Listed below are T cell receptor beta chains from one sample, sequenced in a study of beta chain features in type 1 diabetes. Method: immunoSEQ multiplex PCR; TCRdb's copy keeps in-frame clones and lacks some. This table has 200,000 to 300,000 clones, roughly 11% appearing once. Sequenced material: naive CD4+ T cells from blood. These receptors were obtained from a man aged 25-45 years with type 1 diabetes. CDR3s include the opening cysteine and the closing phenylalanine or tryptophan. The order of the fields is clone size, J gene, V gene, D gene, CDR3 DNA, CDR3 protein. A D gene is named only where the DNA matches it firmly. Size tells how often a clone was seen (once, few, many) or the class of an expanded clone, and some rows leave it out.

few TRBJ2-1 TRBV4-2 TRBD2 TGTGCCAGCAGCCAAGATTTCAGCGGGACCTACAATGAGCAGTTCTTC CASSQDFSGTYNEQFF
NA TRBJ1-2 TRBV18 TRBD1 TGTGCCAGCTCATCATCCACCAGGGGGTCTTATGGCTACACCTTC CASSSSTRGSYGYTF
NA TRBJ2-3 TRBV9 NA TGTGCCAGCAGCTCCGGGGGTTCTCCCACAGATACGCAGTATTTT CASSSGGSPTDTQYF
NA TRBJ2-1 TRBV4-3 TRBD1 TGCGCCAGCAGCCAAGAGCCAACAGGGGGCAATGAGCAGTTCTTC CASSQEPTGGNEQFF
few TRBJ1-1 TRBV29-1 TRBD1 TGCAGTGGGGGGAGGGGGACAGGGTACACTGAAGCTTTCTTT CSGGRGTGYTEAFF
few TRBJ1-5 TRBV18 NA TGTGCCAGCTCACCTACAGGGCAAGGACAGCCCCAGCATTTT CASSPTGQGQPQHF
NA TRBJ1-5 TRBV6-5 NA TGTGCCAGCAGTTACTCCTTAACTCCCGGGGTCCAGCCCCAGCATTTT CASSYSLTPGVQPQHF
few TRBJ2-5 TRBV11-2 TRBD2 TGTGCCAGCAGCTCGGGACTAGCGGGGGGCCAAGAGACCCAGTACTTC CASSSGLAGGQETQYF
NA TRBJ2-5 TRBV6-5 TRBD1 TGTGCCAGCAGTTCGCTGACAGGGATGCAAGAGACCCAGTACTTC CASSSLTGMQETQYF
few TRBJ1-6 TRBV27 NA TGTGCCAGCGCGCTAGCAGGCAGCCTCCTCCACTTT CASALAGSLLHF
once TRBJ1-2 TRBV27 NA TGTGCCAGCAGTTATAAAGGGGGTTACGGCTACACCTTC CASSYKGGYGYTF
NA TRBJ2-3 TRBV7-9 NA TGTGCCAGCAGCGTGCACGGCAGGGGCACAGATACGCAGTATTTT CASSVHGRGTDTQYF
few TRBJ2-3 TRBV28 NA TGTGCCAGCAGTTTAGGTCGGGACACCCGCACAGATACGCAGTATTTT CASSLGRDTRTDTQYF
few TRBJ2-1 TRBV5-1 TRBD2 TGCGCCAGCAGCTTGGCGGGAGGAGGCTCCTACAATGAGCAGTTCTTC CASSLAGGGSYNEQFF
few TRBJ2-1 TRBV9 NA TGTGCCAGCAGCGTAGTGGGGACACTCCCTAGCTCCTACAATGAGCAGTTCTTC CASSVVGTLPSSYNEQFF
few TRBJ1-5 TRBV5-1 NA TGCGCCAGCAGCTTGTCCGTTAATCAGCCCCAGCATTTT CASSLSVNQPQHF
NA TRBJ1-1 TRBV11-2 TRBD1 TGTGCCAGCAGCATCGGGACAGCGAGAGAAGCTTTCTTT CASSIGTAREAFF